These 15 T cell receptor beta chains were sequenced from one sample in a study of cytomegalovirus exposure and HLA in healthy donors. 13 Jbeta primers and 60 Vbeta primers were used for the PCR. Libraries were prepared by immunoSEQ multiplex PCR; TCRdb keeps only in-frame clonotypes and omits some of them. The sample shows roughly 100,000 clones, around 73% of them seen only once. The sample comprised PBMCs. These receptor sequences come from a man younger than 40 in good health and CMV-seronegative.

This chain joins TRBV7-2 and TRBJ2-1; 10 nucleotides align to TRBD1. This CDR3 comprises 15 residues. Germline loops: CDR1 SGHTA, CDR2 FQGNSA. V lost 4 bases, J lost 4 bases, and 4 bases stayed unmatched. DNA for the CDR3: TGTGCCAGCAGCTCACCGGGACAGGGGTACAATGAGCAGTTCTTC. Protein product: CASSSPGQGYNEQFF.

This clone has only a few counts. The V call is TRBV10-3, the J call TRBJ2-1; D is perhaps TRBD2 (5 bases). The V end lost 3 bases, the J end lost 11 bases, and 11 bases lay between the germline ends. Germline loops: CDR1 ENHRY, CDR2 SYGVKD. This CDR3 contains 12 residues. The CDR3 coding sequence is TGTGCCATCAGTGACGCAGAGCGGAAGCAGTTCTTC. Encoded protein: CAISDAERKQFF.

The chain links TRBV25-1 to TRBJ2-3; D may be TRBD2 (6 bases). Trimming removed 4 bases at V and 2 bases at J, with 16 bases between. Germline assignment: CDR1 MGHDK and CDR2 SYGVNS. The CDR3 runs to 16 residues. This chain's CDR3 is CASSGGVKLSTDTQYF. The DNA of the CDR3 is TGTGCCAGCAGTGGCGGGGTGAAGTTGTCCACAGATACGCAGTATTTT.

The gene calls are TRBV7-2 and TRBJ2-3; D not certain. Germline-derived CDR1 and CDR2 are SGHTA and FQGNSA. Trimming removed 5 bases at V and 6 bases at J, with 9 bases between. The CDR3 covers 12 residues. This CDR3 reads CASSSQSDTQYF. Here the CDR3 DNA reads TGTGCCAGCAGCAGTCAGTCGGATACGCAGTATTTT.

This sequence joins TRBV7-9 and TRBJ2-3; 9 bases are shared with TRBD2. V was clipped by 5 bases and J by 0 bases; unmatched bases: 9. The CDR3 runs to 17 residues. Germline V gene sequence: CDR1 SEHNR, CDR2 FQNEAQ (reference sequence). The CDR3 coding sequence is TGTGCCAGCAGCCCACCACTCGGGACTAGCAGCACAGATACGCAGTATTTT. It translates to CASSPPLGTSSTDTQYF.

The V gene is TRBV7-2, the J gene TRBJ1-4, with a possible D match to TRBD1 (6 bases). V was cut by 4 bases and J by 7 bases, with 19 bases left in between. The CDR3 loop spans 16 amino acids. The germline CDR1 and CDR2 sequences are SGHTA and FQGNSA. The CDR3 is CASSSKQGMRGEKLFF. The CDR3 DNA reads TGTGCCAGCAGCTCGAAACAGGGAATGCGCGGTGAAAAACTGTTTTTT.

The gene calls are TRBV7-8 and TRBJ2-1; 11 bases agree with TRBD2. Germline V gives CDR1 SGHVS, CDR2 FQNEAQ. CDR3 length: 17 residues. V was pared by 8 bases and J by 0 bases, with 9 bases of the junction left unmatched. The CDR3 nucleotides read TGTGCCAGCCGGGATAGCGGGAGGGGTACCTCCTACAATGAGCAGTTCTTC. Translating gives CASRDSGRGTSYNEQFF.

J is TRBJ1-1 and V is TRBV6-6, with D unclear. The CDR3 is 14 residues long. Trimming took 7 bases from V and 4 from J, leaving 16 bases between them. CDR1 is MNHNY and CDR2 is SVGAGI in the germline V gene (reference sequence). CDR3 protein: CASTLAPGRTEAFF. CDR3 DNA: TGTGCCAGCACCCTAGCCCCGGGTCGCACTGAAGCTTTCTTT.

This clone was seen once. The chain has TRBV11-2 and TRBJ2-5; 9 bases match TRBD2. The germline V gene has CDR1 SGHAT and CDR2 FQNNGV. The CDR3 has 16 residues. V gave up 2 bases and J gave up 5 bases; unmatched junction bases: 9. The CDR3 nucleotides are TGTGCCAGCAGCTTATCTATGCGGGGGGGAGTTGAGACCCAGTACTTC. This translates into CASSLSMRGGVETQYF.

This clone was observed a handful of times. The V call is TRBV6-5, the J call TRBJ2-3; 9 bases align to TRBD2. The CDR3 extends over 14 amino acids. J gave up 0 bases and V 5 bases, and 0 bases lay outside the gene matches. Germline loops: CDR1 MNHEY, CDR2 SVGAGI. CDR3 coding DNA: TGTGCCAGCAGTACTAGCGGGAGCACAGATACGCAGTATTTT. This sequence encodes CASSTSGSTDTQYF.

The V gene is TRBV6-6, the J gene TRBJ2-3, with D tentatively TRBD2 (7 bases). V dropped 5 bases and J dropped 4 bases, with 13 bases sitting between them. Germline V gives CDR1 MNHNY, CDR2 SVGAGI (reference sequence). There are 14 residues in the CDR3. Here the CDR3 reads CASSPGGGSDTQYF. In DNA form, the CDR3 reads TGTGCCAGCAGTCCGGGCGGGGGCTCAGATACGCAGTATTTT.

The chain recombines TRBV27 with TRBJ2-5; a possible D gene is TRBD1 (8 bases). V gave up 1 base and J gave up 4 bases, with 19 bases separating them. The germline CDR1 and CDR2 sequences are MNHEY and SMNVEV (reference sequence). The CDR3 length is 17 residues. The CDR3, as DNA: TGTGCCAGCAGTTTATGGGGCAGGGGGCGGGGGATAGAGACCCAGTACTTC. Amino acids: CASSLWGRGRGIETQYF.

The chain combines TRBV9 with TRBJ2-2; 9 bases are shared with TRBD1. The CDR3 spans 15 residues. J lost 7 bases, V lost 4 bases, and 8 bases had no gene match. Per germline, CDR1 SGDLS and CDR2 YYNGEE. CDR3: CASSPRDRVGGELFF. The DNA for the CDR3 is TGTGCCAGCAGCCCCCGGGACAGGGTGGGCGGGGAGCTGTTTTTT.

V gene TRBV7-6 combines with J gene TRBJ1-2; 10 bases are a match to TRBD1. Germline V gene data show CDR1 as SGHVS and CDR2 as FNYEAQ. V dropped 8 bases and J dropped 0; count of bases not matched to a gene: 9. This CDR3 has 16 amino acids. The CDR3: CASQAGTGVTNYGYTF. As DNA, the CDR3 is TGTGCCAGCCAGGCCGGGACAGGGGTCACTAACTATGGCTACACCTTC.

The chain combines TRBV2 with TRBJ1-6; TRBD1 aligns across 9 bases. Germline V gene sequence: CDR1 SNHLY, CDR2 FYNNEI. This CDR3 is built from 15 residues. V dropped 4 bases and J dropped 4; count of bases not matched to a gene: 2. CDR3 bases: TGTGCCAGCAGTGGAGGACAGGGGTATAATTCACCCCTCCACTTT. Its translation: CASSGGQGYNSPLHF.